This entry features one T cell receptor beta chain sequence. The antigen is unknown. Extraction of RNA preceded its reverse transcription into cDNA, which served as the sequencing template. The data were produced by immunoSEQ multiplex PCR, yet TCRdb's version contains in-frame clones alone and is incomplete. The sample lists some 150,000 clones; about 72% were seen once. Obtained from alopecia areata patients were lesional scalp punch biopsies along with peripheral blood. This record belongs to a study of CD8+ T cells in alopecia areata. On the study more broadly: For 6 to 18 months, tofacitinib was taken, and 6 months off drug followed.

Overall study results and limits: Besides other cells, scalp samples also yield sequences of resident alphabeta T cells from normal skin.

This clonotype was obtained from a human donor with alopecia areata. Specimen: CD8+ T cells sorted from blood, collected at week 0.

This chain's CDR3 is CASSSVPGRGTEAFF. The CDR3 DNA follows: TGTGCCAGCAGTTCCGTTCCGGGACGGGGCACTGAAGCTTTCTTT. V usage is TRBV27 and J usage is TRBJ1-1, with D perhaps TRBD1 (5 bases). The CDR3 spans 15 residues. Germline assignment: CDR1 MNHEY and CDR2 SMNVEV (reference sequence). V was shortened by 4 bases and J by 4 bases, with 16 bases between the two germline ends.